The rows below give T cell receptor beta chains drawn from one sample of a study of OX40 agonist ivuxolimab in advanced cancers. TCRdb's table, derived via immunoSEQ multiplex PCR, lists solely in-frame clones and lacks some. Found here are fewer than 35,000 clones, about 73% of them singletons; the top ten hold around an eighth. Here the sequenced sample was CD4+ or CD8+ T cells sorted from blood, taken in a trial of the OX40 agonist ivuxolimab. Source of these receptors: an adult with an advanced solid tumor such as melanoma, head and neck, liver or kidney cancer. Both conserved end residues are trimmed from each CDR3. A clone size is listed for some rows: how often the clone was seen (once, few, many), or a class if it is expanded.

size	V	J	CDR3
NA	TRBV7-9	TRBJ2-1	ASSLVSFGFSYNEQF
NA	TRBV6-5	TRBJ2-6	ASSPLTPGANVLT
NA	TRBV2	TRBJ2-7	ASKMGGTSVHEQY
NA	TRBV7-2	TRBJ1-1	ASSLMRGRGEAF
NA	TRBV5-1	TRBJ2-5	ASSSGRTQRETQY
NA	TRBV11-3	TRBJ2-5	ASSADPPGQGRETQY
NA	TRBV7-8	TRBJ1-3	ASSYAGMMGNTIY
once	TRBV29-1	TRBJ2-3	SANRGPDTQY
NA	TRBV9	TRBJ2-7	ASSTSTGAAYEQY
few	TRBV9	TRBJ1-1	ASSVERNTEAF
NA	TRBV11-1	TRBJ2-7	ASSTGSPEQY
NA	TRBV27	TRBJ2-7	ASSLGIGYEQY
NA	TRBV29-1	TRBJ1-2	SVEGYAGGYT
NA	TRBV28	TRBJ1-6	ASSVPGLNSPLH
few	TRBV5-8	TRBJ1-2	ASSWQGVSNYGYT
NA	TRBV6-6	TRBJ2-3	ASSRLAGAIDTQY